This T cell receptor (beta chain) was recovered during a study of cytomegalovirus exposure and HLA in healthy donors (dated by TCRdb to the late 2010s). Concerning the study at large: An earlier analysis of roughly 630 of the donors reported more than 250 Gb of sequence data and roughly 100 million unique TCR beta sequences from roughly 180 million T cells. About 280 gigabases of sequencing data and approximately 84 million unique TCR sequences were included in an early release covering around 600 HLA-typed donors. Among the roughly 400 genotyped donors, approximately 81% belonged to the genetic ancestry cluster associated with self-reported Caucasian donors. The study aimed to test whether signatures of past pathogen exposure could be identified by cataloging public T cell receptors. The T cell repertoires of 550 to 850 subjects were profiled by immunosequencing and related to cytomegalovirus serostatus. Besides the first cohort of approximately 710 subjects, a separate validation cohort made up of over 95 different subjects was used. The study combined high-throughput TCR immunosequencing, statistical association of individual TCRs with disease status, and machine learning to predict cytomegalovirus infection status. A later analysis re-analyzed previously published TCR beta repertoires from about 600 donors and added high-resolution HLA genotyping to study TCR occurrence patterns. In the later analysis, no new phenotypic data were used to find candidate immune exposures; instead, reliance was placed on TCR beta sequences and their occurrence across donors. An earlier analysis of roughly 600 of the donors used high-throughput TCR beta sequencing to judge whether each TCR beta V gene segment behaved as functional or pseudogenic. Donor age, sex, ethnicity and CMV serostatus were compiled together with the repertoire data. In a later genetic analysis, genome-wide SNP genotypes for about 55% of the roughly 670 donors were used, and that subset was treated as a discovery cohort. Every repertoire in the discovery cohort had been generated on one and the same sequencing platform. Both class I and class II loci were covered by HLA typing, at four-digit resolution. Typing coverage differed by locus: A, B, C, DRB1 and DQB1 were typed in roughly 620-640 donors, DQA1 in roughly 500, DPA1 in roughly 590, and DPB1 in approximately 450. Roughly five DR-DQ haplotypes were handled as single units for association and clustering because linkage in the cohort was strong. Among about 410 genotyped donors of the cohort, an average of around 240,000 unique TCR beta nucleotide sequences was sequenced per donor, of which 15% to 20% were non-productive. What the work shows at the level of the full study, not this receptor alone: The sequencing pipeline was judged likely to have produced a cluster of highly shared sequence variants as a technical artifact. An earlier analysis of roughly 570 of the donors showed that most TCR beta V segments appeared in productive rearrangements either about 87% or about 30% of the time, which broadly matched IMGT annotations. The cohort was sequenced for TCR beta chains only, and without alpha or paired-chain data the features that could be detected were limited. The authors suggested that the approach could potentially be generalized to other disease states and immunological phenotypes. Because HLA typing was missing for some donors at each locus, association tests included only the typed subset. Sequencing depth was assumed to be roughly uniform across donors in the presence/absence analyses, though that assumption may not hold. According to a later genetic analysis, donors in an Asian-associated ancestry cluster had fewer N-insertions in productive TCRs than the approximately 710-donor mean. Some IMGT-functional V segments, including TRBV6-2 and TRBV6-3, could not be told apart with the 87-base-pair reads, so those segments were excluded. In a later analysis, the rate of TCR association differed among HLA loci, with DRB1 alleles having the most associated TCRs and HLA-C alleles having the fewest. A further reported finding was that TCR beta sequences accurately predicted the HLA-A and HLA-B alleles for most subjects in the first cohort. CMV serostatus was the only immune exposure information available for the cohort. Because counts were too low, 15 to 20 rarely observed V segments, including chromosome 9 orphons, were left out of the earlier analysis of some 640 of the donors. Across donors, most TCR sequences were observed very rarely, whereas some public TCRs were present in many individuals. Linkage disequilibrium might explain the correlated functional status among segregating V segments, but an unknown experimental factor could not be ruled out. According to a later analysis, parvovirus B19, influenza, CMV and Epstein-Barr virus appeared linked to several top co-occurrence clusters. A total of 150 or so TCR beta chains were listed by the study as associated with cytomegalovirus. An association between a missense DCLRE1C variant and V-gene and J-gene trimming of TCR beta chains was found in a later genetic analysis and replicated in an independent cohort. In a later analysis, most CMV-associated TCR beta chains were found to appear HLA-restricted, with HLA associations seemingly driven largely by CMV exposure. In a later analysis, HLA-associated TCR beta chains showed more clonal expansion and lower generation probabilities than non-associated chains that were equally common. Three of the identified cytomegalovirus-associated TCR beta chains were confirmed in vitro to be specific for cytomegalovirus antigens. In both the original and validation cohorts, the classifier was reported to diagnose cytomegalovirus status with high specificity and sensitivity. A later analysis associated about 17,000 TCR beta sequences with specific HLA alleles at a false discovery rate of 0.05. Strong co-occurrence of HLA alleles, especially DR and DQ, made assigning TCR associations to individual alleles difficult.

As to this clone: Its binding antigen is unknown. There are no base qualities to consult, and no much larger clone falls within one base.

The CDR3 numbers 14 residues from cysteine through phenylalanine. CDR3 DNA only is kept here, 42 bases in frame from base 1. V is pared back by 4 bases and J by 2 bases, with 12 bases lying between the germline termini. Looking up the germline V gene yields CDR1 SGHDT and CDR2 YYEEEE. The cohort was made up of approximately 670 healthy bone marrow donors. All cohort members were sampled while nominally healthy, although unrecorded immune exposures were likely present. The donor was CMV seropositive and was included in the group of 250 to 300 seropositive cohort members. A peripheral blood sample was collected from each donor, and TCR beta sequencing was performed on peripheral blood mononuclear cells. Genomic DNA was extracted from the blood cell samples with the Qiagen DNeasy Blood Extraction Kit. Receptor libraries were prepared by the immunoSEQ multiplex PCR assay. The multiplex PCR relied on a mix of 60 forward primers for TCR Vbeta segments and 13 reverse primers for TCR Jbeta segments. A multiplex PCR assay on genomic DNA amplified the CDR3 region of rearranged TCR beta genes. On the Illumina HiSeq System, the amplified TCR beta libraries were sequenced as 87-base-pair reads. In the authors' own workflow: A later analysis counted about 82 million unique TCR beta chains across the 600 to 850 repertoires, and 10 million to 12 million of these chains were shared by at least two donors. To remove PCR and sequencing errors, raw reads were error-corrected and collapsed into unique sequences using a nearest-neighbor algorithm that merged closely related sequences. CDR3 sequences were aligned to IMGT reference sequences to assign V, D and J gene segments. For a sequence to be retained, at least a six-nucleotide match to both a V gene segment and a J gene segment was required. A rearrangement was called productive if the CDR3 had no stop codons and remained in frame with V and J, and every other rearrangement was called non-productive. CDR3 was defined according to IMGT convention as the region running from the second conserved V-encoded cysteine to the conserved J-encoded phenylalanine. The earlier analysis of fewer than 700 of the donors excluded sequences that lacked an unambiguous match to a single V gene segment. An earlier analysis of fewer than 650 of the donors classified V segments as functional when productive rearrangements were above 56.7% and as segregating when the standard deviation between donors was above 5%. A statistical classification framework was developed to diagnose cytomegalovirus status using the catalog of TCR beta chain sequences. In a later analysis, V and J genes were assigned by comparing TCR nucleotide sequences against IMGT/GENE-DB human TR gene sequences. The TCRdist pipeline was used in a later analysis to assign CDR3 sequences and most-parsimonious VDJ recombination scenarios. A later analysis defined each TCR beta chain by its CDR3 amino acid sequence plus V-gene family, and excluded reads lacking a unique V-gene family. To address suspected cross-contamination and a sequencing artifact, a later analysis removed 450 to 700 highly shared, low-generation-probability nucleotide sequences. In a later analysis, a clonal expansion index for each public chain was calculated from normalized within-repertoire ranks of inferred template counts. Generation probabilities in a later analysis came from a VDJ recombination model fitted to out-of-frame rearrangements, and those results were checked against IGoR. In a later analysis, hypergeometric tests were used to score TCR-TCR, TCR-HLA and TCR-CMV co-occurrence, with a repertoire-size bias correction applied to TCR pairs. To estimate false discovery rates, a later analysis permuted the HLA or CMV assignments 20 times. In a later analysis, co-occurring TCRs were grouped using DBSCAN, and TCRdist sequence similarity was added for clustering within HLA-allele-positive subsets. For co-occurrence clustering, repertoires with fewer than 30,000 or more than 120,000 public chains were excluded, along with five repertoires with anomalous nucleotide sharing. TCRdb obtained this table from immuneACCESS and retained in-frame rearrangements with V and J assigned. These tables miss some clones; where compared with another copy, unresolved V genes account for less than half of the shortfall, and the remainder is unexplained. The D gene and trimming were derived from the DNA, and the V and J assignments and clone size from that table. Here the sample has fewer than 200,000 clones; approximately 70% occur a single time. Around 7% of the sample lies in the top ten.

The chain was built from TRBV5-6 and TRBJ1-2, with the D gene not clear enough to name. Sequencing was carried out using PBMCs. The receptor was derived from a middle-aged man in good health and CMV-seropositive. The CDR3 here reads CASSPPGGNYGYTF. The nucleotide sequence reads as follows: TGTGCCAGCAGCCCACCGGGAGGGAACTATGGCTACACCTTC. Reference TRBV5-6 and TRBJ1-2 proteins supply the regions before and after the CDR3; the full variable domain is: DAGVTQSPTHLIKTRGQQVTLRCSPKSGHDTVSWYQQALGQGPQFIFQYYEEEERQRGNFPDRFSGHQFPNYSSELNVNALLLGDSALYLCASSPPGGNYGYTFGSGTRLTVV.